The 13 T cell receptor beta chains listed next were all sequenced from one sample in a study of early T cells in non-severe SARS-CoV-2 infection. TCRdb passed the 5' RACE reads through MiXCR, listing each CDR3 protein once. The repertoire holds over 45,000 distinct CDR3 sequences, with about 7.6% as singletons. The sample was whole blood, taken at baseline. The receptors were gathered from an adult who was a healthcare worker with PCR-confirmed SARS-CoV-2 infection or an uninfected control (not recorded which).

At least ten counts were recorded for this clonotype. The chain employs TRBV7-3 and TRBJ1-1; tentatively, D is TRBD1 (6 bases). The CDR3 sequence is 15 residues long. Trimming pared 2 bases from V and 4 bases from J, leaving 14 bases between. The germline V gene has CDR1 SGHTA and CDR2 FQGTGA. The CDR3 bases are TGTGCCAGCAGCTTAGGGTCAGGGGACATCACTGAAGCTTTCTTT. Protein sequence: CASSLGSGDITEAFF. The variable domain in full, completed from reference TRBV7-3 and TRBJ1-1, reads GAGVSQTPSNKVTEKGKYVELRCDPISGHTALYWYRQSLGQGPEFLIYFQGTGAADDSGLPNDRFFAVRPEGSVSTLKIQRTERGDSAVYLCASSLGSGDITEAFFGQGTRLTVV.

There are a few counts of this clonotype. The chain links TRBV12-3 or TRBV12-4 to TRBJ2-1; D is ambiguous. This CDR3 spans 12 amino acids. Trimming shortened V by 3 bases and J by 8 bases, and 8 bases separated the two germline ends. As DNA, the CDR3 is TGTGCCAGCAGTTTGATTGTTTATGAGCAGTTCTTC. As protein: CASSLIVYEQFF.

This clonotype was detected only once. The gene calls are TRBV13 and TRBJ2-3, with D possibly being TRBD1 (6 bases). Germline CDR1 and CDR2: PRHDT and FYEKMQ (reference sequence). The CDR3 extends over 15 amino acids. Trimming removed 0 bases from V and 6 bases from J, with 13 bases in between. The CDR3: CASSLGAGARDTQYF. The CDR3, as DNA: TGTGCCAGCAGCTTAGGGGCAGGGGCTAGGGATACGCAGTATTTT.

This rearrangement joins TRBV6-1 to TRBJ2-1; 8 bases are shared with TRBD1. The CDR3 length is 15 residues. J lost 1 base, V lost 6 bases, and 5 bases had no gene match. CDR1 and CDR2 (germline): MNHNS, SASEGT. The CDR3 bases are TGTGCCAGCAGGGAGACAGGGGCGTCCTACAATGAGCAGTTCTTC. It encodes CASRETGASYNEQFF.

This clonotype was counted many times. This chain connects TRBV20-1 to TRBJ2-1, with D perhaps TRBD1 or TRBD2 (6 bases each). Germline values: CDR1 DFQATT, CDR2 SNEGSKA (reference sequence). The CDR3 totals 15 residues. CDR3 region: CRVVPGDKNPNEQFF. CDR3 sequence (DNA): TGCAGAGTAGTACCGGGGGACAAAAATCCCAATGAGCAGTTCTTC.

This clonotype was seen ten or more times. The chain joins TRBV4-2 to TRBJ2-3; 10 nucleotides line up with TRBD2. J gave up 2 bases and V 3 bases, and 8 bases lay outside the gene matches. This CDR3 comprises 17 residues. Germline values: CDR1 LGHNA, CDR2 YNFKEQ. The CDR3 region is CASSQPQLAGATDTQYF. CDR3 sequence (DNA): TGTGCCAGCAGCCAGCCGCAGCTAGCGGGAGCCACAGATACGCAGTATTTT.

J is TRBJ2-5 and V is TRBV4-1; TRBD2 matches at 10 bases. Germline-derived CDR1 and CDR2 are MGHRA and YSYEKL. CDR3 length equals 15 residues. The V and J ends lost 8 bases and 5 bases, in that order; junction bases with no gene match: 11. This CDR3 reads CASANGLAARETQYF. CDR3 nucleotides: TGCGCCAGCGCAAACGGACTAGCGGCTCGTGAGACCCAGTACTTC.

This clonotype was counted a few times. The chain employs TRBV28 and TRBJ2-7, with 12 nucleotides matching TRBD2. After removal of 7 bases from V and 0 bases from J, the junction contained 1 base not matched to a gene. The CDR3 is 14 residues long. CDR1 and CDR2 (germline): MDHEN, SYDVKM. The CDR3 is CASTTSGSSYEQYF. The CDR3 coding sequence is TGTGCCAGCACGACTAGCGGGAGCTCCTACGAGCAGTACTTC.

CDR3 coding DNA: TGTGCCAGCAGCTTGGGCGGGCTTACCTACAATGAGCAGTTCTTC. Translating it yields CASSLGGLTYNEQFF. The V gene is TRBV7-6, the J gene TRBJ2-1; D is possibly TRBD2 (5 bases). Trimming left V 3 bases short and J 2 bases short, with 11 bases between. This CDR3 is built from 15 residues. Germline V gene lookup returns CDR1 SGHVS and CDR2 FNYEAQ.

This clonotype was detected only a few times. The chain recombines TRBV12-3 or TRBV12-4 with TRBJ2-7, with 8 bases aligning to TRBD1. The CDR3 has 14 amino acids. Trimming took 3 bases from V and 3 from J; bases not matched to a gene: 4. CDR3 region: CASSFRTGSYEQYF. As DNA, the CDR3 is TGTGCCAGCAGTTTCCGGACAGGGAGCTACGAGCAGTACTTC.

This clonotype was detected many times. The chain uses TRBV7-2 and TRBJ2-7; D remains ambiguous. The CDR3 covers 13 residues. Germline V lookup: CDR1 SGHTA, CDR2 FQGNSA. The germline V and J ends were trimmed by 3 bases and 2 bases, with 8 bases remaining between them. CDR3 region: CASSFGKAYEQYF. For the CDR3, the DNA is TGTGCCAGCAGCTTTGGCAAAGCCTACGAGCAGTACTTC.

This clonotype has a count of ten or more. DNA for the CDR3: TGTGCCAGCAGCCAAGAAGTCCGGACAGGGTCGAAAGAGACCCAGTACTTC. This encodes CASSQEVRTGSKETQYF. The J gene is TRBJ2-5, the V gene TRBV3-1; 8 positions agree with TRBD1. The V gene's germline CDR1 is LGHDT and CDR2 YNNKEL (reference sequence). J gave up 3 bases and V 0 bases, and 9 bases lay outside the gene matches. The CDR3 covers 17 residues.

This clonotype was seen only a few times. The chain is built from TRBV30 and TRBJ2-7, with D perhaps matching TRBD2 (5 bases). Germline CDR1 is GTSNPN and CDR2 is SVGIG (reference sequence). This CDR3 region has 15 residues. V was clipped by 0 bases and J by 2 bases, with 14 bases between them. The CDR3 coding sequence is TGTGCCTGGAGTGTACTAGGAGGCCTAACCTACGAGCAGTACTTC. Protein product: CAWSVLGGLTYEQYF.